This TCR beta chain was documented in a study of T cells in Graves' hyperthyroidism and ophthalmopathy. The length of the CDR3 is 13 residues. Germline V gives CDR1 SNHLY, CDR2 FYNNEI. Trimming removed 7 bases at V and 3 bases at J, with 10 bases between. It was RNA transcripts that yielded the amplified TCR beta CDR3 regions. The TCR CDR3 was amplified in a first-round RT-PCR using the HTBI primer set. TCRdb re-analysed the multiplex PCR reads in MiXCR, keeping a single row per CDR3 protein. The table lists 300,000 to 450,000 distinct CDR3 sequences, approximately 15% of them singletons. This clonotype was seen many times.

Sequenced: blood. The sequence was collected from a woman younger than 45 with Graves' ophthalmopathy. The rearrangement uses TRBV2 and TRBJ1-5, with a tentative D call TRBD1 (5 bases). In DNA form, the CDR3 reads TGTGCCAGCATGACAGAGACCAATCAGCCCCAGCATTTT. Its translation: CASMTETNQPQHF.